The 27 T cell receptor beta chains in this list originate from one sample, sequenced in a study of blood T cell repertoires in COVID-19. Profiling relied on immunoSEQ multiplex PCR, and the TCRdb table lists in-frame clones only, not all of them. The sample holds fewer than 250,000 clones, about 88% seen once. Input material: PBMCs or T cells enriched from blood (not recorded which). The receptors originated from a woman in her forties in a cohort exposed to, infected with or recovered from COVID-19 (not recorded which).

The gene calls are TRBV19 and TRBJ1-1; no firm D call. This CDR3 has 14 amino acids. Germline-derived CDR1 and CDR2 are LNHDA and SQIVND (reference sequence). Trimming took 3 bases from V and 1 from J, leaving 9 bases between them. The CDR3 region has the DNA TGTGCCAGTAGTATCGGAGTTACGAACACTGAAGCTTTCTTT. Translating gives CASSIGVTNTEAFF. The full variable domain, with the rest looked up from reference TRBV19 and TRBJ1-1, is DGGITQSPKYLFRKEGQNVTLSCEQNLNHDAMYWYRQDPGQGLRLIYYSQIVNDFQKGDIAEGYSVSREKKESFPLTVTSAQKNPTAFYLCASSIGVTNTEAFFGQGTRLTVV.

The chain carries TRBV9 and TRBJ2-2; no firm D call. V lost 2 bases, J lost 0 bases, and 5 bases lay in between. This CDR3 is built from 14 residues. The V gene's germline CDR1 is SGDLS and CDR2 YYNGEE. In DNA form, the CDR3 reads TGTGCCAGCAGCGTCGGTACGAACACCGGGGAGCTGTTTTTT. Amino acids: CASSVGTNTGELFF.

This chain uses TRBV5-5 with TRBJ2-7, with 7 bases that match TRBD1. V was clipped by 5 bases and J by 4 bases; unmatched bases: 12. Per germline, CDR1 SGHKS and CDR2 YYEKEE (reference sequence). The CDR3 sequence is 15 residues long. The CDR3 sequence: CASSRTGTAAYEQYF. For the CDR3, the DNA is TGTGCCAGCAGTCGCACGGGGACAGCGGCTTACGAGCAGTACTTC.

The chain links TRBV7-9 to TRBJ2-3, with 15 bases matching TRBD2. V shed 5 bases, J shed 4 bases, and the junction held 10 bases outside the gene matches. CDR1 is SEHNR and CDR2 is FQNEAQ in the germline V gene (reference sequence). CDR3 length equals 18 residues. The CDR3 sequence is CASSPPRTSGRDADTQYF. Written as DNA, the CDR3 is TGTGCCAGCAGCCCACCTCGGACTAGCGGGAGGGATGCAGATACGCAGTATTTT.

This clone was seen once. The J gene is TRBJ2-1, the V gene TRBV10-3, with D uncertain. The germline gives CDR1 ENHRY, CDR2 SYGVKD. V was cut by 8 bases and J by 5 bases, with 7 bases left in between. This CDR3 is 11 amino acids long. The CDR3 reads CAILENNEQFF. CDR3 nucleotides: TGTGCCATCCTAGAAAACAATGAGCAGTTCTTC.

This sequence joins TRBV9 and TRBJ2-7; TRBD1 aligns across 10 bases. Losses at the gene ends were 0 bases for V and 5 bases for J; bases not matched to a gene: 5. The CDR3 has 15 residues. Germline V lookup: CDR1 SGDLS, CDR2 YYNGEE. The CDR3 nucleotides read TGTGCCAGCAGCGTAGAGGGACAGGGGATGGACGAGCAGTACTTC. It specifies CASSVEGQGMDEQYF.

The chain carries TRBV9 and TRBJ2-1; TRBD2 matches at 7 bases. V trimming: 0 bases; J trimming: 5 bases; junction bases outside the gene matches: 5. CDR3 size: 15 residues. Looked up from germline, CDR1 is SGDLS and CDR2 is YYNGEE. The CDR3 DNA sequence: TGTGCCAGCAGCGTAGCTGGGACTATCAACAATGAGCAGTTCTTC. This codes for CASSVAGTINNEQFF.

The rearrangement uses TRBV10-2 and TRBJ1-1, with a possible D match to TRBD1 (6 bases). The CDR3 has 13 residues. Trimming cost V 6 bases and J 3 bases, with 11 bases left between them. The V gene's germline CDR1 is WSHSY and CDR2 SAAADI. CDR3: CASRETGYTEAFF. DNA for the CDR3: TGCGCCAGCAGGGAAACAGGGTACACTGAAGCTTTCTTT.

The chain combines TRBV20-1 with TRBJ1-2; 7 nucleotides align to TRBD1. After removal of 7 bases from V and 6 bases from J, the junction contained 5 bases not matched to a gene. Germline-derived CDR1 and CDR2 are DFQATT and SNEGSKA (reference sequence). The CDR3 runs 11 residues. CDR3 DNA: TGCAGTGTTAAGGGGGCGGATGGCTACACCTTC. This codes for CSVKGADGYTF.

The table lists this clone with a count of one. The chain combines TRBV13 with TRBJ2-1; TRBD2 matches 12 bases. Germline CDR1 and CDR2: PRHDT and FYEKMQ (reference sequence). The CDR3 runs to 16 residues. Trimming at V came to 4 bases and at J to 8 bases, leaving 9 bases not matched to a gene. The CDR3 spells CASSSPGLAGTHEQFF. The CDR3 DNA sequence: TGTGCCAGCAGCTCCCCTGGACTAGCGGGGACCCATGAGCAGTTCTTC.

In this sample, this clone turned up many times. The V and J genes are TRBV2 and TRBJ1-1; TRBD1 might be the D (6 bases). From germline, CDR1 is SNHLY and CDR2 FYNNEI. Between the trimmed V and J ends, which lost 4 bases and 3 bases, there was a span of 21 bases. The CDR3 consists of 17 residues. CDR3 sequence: CASSGLPQGTADTEAFF. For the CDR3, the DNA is TGTGCCAGCAGTGGACTACCACAGGGAACGGCGGACACTGAAGCTTTCTTT. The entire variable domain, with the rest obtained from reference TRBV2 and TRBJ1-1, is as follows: EPEVTQTPSHQVTQMGQEVILRCVPISNHLYFYWYRQILGQKVEFLVSFYNNEISEKSEIFDDQFSVERPDGSNFTLKIRSTKLEDSAMYFCASSGLPQGTADTEAFFGQGTRLTVV.

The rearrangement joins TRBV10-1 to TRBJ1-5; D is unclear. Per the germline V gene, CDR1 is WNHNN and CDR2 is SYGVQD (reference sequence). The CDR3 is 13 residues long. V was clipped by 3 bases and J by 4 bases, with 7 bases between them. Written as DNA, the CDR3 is TGCGCCAGCAGTGAAAATCCGAATCAGCCCCAGCATTTT. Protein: CASSENPNQPQHF.

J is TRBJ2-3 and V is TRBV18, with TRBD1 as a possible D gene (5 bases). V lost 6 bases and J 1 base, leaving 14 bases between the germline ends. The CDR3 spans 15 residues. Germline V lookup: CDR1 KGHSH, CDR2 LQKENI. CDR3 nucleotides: TGTGCCAGCTCCGGAGCAGGGATCGGCACAGATACGCAGTATTTT. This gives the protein CASSGAGIGTDTQYF. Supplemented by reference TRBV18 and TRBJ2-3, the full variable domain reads NAGVMQNPRHLVRRRGQEARLRCSPMKGHSHVYWYRQLPEEGLKFMVYLQKENIIDESGMPKERFSAEFPKEGPSILRIQQVVRGDSAAYFCASSGAGIGTDTQYFGPGTRLTVL.

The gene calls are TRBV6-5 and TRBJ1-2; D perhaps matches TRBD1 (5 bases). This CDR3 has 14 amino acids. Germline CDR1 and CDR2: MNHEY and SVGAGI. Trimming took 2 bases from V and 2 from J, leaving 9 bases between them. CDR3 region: CASSYRDSNYGYTF. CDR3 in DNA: TGTGCCAGCAGTTACCGGGACTCAAACTATGGCTACACCTTC.

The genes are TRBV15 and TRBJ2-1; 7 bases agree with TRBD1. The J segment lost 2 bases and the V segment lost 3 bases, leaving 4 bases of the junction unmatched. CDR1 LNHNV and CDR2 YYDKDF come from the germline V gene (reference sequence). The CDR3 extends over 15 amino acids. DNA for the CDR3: TGTGCCACCAGCAGTAACAGGGGCGCCTACAATGAGCAGTTCTTC. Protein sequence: CATSSNRGAYNEQFF.

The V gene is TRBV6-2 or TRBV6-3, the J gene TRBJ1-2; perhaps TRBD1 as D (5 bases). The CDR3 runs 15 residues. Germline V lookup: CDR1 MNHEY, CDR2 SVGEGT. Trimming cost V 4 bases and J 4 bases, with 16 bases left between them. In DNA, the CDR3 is TGTGCCAGCAGTTCTACAGGATTCAAACTCTATGGCTACACCTTC. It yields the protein CASSSTGFKLYGYTF.

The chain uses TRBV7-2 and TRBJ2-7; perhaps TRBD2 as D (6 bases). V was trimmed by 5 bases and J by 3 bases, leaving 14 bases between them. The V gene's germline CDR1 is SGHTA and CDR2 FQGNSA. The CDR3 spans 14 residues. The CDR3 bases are TGTGCCAGCAGCACCCCGGGAGCGAACTACGAGCAGTACTTC. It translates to CASSTPGANYEQYF.

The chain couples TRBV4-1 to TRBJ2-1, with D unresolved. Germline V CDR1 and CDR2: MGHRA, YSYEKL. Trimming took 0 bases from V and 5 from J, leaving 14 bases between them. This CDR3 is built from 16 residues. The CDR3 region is CASSQDSPGRDNEQFF. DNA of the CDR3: TGCGCCAGCAGCCAAGATTCGCCAGGCAGAGACAATGAGCAGTTCTTC.

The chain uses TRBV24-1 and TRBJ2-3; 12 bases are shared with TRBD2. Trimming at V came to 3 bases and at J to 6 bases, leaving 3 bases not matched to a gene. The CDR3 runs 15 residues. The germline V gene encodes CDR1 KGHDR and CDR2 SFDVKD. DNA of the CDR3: TGTGCCACCAGTGATAGACTAGCGGGGGACGATACGCAGTATTTT. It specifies CATSDRLAGDDTQYF.

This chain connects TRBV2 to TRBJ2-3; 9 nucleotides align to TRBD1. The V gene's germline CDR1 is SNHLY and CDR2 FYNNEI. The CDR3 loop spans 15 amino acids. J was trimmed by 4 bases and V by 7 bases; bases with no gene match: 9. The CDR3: CASTPPGQGADTQYF. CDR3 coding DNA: TGTGCCAGCACCCCCCCGGGACAGGGCGCAGATACGCAGTATTTT.

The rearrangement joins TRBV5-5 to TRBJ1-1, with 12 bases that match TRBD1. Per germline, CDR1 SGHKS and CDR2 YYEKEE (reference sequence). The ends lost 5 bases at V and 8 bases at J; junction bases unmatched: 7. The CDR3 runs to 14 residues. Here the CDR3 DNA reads TGTGCCAGCAGACTTGGGACAGGGGGCACCGAAGCTTTCTTT. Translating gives CASRLGTGGTEAFF.

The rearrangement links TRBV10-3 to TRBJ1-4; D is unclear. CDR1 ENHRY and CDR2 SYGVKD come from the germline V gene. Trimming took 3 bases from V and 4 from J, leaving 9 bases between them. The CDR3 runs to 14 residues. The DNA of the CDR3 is TGTGCCATCAGTGAAGGCAGGTATAATGAAAAACTGTTTTTT. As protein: CAISEGRYNEKLFF.

CDR3 amino acids: CSVEEGATARYF. In DNA, the CDR3 is TGCAGCGTTGAAGAAGGCGCGACGGCCAGGTATTTT. This sequence joins TRBV29-1 and TRBJ1-3; no clear D. Trimming took 0 bases from V and 16 from J, leaving 16 bases between them. CDR3 size: 12 residues. Germline V gives CDR1 SQVTM, CDR2 ANQGSEA.

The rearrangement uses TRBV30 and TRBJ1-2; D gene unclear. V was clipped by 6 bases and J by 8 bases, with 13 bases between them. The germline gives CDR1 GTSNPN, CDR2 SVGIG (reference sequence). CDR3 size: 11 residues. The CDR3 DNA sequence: TGTGCCTGCCTGGCATCTGGCGGCTACACCTTC. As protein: CACLASGGYTF.

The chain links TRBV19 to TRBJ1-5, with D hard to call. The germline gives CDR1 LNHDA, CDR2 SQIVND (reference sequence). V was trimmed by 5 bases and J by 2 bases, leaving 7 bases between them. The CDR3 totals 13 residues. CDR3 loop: CASSPPGNQPQHF. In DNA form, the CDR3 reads TGTGCCAGTAGTCCCCCGGGCAATCAGCCCCAGCATTTT.

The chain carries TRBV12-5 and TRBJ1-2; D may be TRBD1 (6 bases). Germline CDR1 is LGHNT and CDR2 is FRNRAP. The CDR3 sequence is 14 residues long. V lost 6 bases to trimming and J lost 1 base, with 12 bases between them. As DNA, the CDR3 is TGTGCTAGTGGGCTACAGGGATATAACTATGGCTACACCTTC. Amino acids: CASGLQGYNYGYTF.

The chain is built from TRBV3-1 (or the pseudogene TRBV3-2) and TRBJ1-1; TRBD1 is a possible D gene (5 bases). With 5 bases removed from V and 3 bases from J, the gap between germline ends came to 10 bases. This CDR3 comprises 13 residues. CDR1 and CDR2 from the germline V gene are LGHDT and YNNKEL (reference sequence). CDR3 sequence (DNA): TGTGCCAGCAGCAGCACGGGGGACACTGAAGCTTTCTTT. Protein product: CASSSTGDTEAFF.